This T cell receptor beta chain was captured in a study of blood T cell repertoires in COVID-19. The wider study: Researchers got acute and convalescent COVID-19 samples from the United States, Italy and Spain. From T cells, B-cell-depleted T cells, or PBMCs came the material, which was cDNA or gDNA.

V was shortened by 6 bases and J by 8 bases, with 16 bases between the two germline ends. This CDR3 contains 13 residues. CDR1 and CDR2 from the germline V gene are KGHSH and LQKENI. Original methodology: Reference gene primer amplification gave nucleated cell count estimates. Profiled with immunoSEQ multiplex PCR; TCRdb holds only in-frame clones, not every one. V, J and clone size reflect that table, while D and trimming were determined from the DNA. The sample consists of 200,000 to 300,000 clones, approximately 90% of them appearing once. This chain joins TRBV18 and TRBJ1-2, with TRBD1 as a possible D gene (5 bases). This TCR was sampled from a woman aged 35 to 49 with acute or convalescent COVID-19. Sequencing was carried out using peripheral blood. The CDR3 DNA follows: TGTGCCAGCTCTCCTAGACAGAGCGAGGGCTACACCTTC. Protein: CASSPRQSEGYTF.